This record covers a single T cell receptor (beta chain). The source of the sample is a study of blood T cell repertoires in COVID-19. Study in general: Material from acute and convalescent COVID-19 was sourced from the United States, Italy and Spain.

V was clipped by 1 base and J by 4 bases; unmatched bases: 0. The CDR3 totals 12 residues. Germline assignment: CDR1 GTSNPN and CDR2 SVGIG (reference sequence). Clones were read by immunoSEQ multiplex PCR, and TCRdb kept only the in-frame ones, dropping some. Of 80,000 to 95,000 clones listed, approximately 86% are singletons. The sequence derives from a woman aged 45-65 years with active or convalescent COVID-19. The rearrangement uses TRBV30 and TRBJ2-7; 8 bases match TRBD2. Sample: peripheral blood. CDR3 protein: CAWSASGYEQYF. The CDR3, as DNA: TGTGCCTGGAGTGCTAGCGGGTACGAGCAGTACTTC. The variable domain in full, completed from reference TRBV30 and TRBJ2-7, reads SQTIHQWPATLVQPVGSPLSLECTVEGTSNPNLYWYRQAAGRGLQLLFYSVGIGQISSEVPQNLSASRPQDRQFILSSKKLLLSDSGFYLCAWSASGYEQYFGPGTRLTVT.